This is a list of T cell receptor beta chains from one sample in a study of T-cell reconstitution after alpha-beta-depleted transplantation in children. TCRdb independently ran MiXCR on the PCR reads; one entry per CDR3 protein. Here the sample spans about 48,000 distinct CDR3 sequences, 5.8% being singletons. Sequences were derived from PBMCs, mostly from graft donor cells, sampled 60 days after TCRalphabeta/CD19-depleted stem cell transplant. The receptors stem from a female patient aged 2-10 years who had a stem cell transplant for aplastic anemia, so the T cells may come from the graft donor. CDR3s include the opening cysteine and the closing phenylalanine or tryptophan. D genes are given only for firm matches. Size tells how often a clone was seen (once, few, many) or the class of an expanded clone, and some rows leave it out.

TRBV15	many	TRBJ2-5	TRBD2	TGTGCCACCAGCAGAGGCGGGAGACGTCCGGGGGAAGAGACCCAGTACTTC	CATSRGGRRPGEETQYF
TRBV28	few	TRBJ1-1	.	TGTGCCAGCAGGGTAGAGCACCCTAACACTGAAGCTTTCTTT	CASRVEHPNTEAFF
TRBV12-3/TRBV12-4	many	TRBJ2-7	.	TGTGCCAGCAGTTTACTGGCAGGGACCTACGAGCAGTACTTC	CASSLLAGTYEQYF
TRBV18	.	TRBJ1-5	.	TGTGCCAGCTCACCTGGGCAGGGTGCCGATCAGCCCCAGCATTTT	CASSPGQGADQPQHF
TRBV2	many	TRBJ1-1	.	TGTGCCAGCAGTAAGGAGATGAACACTGAAGCTTTCTTT	CASSKEMNTEAFF
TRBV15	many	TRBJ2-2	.	TGTGCCACCAGGACGAACACCGGGGAGCTGTTTTTT	CATRTNTGELFF
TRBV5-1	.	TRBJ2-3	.	TGCGCCAGCAGCTACTCGGGACGGCTTAGCTTCACAGATACGCAGTATTTT	CASSYSGRLSFTDTQYF
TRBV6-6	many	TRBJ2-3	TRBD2	TGTGCCAGCAGTTACTCAAAGACTAGCGGGGGGCCGAGCAGGGGCACAGATACGCAGTATTTT	CASSYSKTSGGPSRGTDTQYF
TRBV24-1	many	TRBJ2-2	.	TGTGCCACCAGTGAGCTGGCCCCGGGGGGGGAGCTGTTTTTT	CATSELAPGGELFF
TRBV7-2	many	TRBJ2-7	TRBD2	TGTGCCAGCAGCTTAGTAGGTAGCGGGGGGCACGAGCAGTACTTC	CASSLVGSGGHEQYF
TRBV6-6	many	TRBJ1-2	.	TGTGCCAGCAGTTACTTCGGGGGCACCGGGGATGGCTACACCTTC	CASSYFGGTGDGYTF
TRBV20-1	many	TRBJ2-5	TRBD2	TGCAGTGCTAGGAGGTGGGAGGGAGGGAAGACCCAGTACTTC	CSARRWEGGKTQYF
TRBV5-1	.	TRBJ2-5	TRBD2	TGCGCCAGCCAGATAGCGGGAGCCGGGCAAGAGACCCAGTACTTC	CASQIAGAGQETQYF
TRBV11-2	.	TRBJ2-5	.	TGTGCCAGCAGCTTTATGGGGTTGAGAACCAAAGAGACCCAGTACTTC	CASSFMGLRTKETQYF
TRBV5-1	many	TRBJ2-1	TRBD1	TGCGCCAGCAGCTTGGGACAGGGGGAATACAATGAGCAGTTCTTC	CASSLGQGEYNEQFF
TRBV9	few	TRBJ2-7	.	TGTGCCAGCAGCCCCTGGGATCACTTATGGGAGCAGTACTTC	CASSPWDHLWEQYF
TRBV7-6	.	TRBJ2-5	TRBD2	TGTGCCAGCAGCTCTGGGACTAGCGGGGGCGGGCACCAGTACTTC	CASSSGTSGGGHQYF
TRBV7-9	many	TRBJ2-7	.	TGTGCCAGCAGCTATGGGTTCGGGGTAGGACGTTACGAGCAGTACTTC	CASSYGFGVGRYEQYF
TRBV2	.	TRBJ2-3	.	TGTGCCAGCAGTGAATGGGTAGGGGAGGTGGATACGCAGTATTTT	CASSEWVGEVDTQYF
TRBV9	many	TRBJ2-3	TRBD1	TGTGCCAGCAGCGTAGGGTGGGACAGGGGGCAAGGAGATACGCAGTATTTT	CASSVGWDRGQGDTQYF
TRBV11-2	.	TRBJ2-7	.	TGTGCCAGCAGTATCTCGGGACTTCCAGCCTACGAGCAGTACTTC	CASSISGLPAYEQYF
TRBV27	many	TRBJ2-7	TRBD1	TGTGCCAGCAGTTTATCATACAGGGGGCTTGAGCAGTACTTC	CASSLSYRGLEQYF
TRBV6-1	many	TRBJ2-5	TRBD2	TGTGCCAGCAGTGAAGGGTCAGCGGGGTCCCAGTACTTC	CASSEGSAGSQYF
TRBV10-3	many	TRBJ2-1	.	TGTGCCATCAGTGGTGATAATGAGCAGTTCTTC	CAISGDNEQFF
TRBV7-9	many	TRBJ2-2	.	TGTGCCAGCAGCTTCATAGGGACCGGGGAGCTGTTTTTT	CASSFIGTGELFF
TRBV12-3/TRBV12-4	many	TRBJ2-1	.	TGTGCCAGCAGTCGGACTGCTCGGGCCTATGAGCAGTTCTTC	CASSRTARAYEQFF
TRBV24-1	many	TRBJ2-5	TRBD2	TGTGCCACCAGTGATTTTTTAGCGGGAGTAGGAGAGACCCAGTACTTC	CATSDFLAGVGETQYF
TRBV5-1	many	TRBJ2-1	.	TGCGCCAGCAGCCAAGGACCCTCAGGCCCCTACAATGAGCAGTTCTTC	CASSQGPSGPYNEQFF
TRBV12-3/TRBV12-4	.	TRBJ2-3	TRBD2	TGTGCCAGCAGCCCATTAGAGGGACTAGCGGGGGGGAGCACAGATACGCAGTATTTT	CASSPLEGLAGGSTDTQYF
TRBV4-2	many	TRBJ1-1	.	TGTGCCAGCAGCCACATCCAGGGCGGGATTGAAGCTTTCTTT	CASSHIQGGIEAFF
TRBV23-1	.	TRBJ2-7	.	TGCGCCAGCAGTCAAAGGAGGGGGCGTTTTTACGAGCAGTACTTC	CASSQRRGRFYEQYF
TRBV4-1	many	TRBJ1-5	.	TGCGCCAGCAGCCAAGTTACGGATAGCAATCAGCCCCAGCATTTT	CASSQVTDSNQPQHF
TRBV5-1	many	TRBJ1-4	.	TGCGCCAGCAGCTTGGAGGCCCGTGAAAAACTGTTTTTT	CASSLEAREKLFF
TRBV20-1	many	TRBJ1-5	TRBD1	TGCAGTGCGCATAAATGGGGAAGACAGGGCGGCCAGCCCCAGCATTTT	CSAHKWGRQGGQPQHF
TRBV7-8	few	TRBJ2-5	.	TGTGCCAGCAGCTTAGACTCGTGGGAGACCCAGTACTTC	CASSLDSWETQYF
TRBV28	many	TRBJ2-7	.	TGTGCCAGCAGCCCTACAGGGACCCACTCCTACGAGCAGTACTTC	CASSPTGTHSYEQYF
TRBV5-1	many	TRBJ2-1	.	TGCGCCAGCAGCTCCCGACAGCCTCCCTCCTACAATGAGCAGTTCTTC	CASSSRQPPSYNEQFF
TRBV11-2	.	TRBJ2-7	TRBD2	TGTGCCAGCAGCTTAGTGTGGACTAGCGGGACCTACGAGCAGTACTTC	CASSLVWTSGTYEQYF
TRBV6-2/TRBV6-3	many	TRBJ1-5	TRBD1	TGTGCCAGCAGTTTCACAGGGGTTGGCAATCAGCCCCAGCATTTT	CASSFTGVGNQPQHF
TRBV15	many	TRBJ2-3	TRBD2	TGTGCCACCAGCAGAGATAGCGGGGAAGAGGGCACAGATACGCAGTATTTT	CATSRDSGEEGTDTQYF
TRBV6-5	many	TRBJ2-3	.	TGTGCCAGCAGGGACAGCACAGATACGCAGTATTTT	CASRDSTDTQYF
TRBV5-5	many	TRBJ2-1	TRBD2	TGTGCCAGCAGCTTGGGTCGGGGGGAGTTCTTC	CASSLGRGEFF